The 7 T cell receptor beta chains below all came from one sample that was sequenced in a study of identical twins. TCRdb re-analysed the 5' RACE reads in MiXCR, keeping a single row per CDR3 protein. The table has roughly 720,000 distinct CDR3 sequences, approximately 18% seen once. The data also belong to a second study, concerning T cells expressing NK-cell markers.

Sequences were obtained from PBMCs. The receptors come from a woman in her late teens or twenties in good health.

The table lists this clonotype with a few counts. The DNA for the CDR3 is TGCAGTGCTAGGAGCCTAGCGGGTTACTCCCGCTCCTACAATGAGCAGTTCTTC. This encodes CSARSLAGYSRSYNEQFF. The chain couples TRBV20-1 to TRBJ2-1, with 8 bases that match TRBD2. Losses at the gene ends were 3 bases for V and 0 bases for J; bases not matched to a gene: 13. The CDR3 runs to 18 residues. Germline V gene data show CDR1 as DFQATT and CDR2 as SNEGSKA (reference sequence).

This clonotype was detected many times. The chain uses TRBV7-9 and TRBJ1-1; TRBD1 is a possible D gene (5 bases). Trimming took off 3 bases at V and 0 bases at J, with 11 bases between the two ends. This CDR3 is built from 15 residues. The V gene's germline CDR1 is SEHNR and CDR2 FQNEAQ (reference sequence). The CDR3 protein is CASSFDSTVNTEAFF. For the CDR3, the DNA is TGTGCCAGCAGCTTTGACAGTACGGTGAACACTGAAGCTTTCTTT.

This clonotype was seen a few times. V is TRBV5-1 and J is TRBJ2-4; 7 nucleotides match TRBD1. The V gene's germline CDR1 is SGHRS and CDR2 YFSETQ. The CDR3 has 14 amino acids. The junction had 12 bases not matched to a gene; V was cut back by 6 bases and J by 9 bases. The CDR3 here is CASTFTGEGGIQYF. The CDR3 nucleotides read TGCGCCAGCACCTTTACAGGGGAAGGGGGCATTCAGTACTTC.

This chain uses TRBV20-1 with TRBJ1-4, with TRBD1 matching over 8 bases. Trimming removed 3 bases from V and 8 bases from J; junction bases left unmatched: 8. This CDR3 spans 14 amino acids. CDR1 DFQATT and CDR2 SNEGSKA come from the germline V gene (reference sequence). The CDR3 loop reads CSARSTGVSEKLFF. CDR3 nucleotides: TGCAGTGCTAGGTCGACAGGGGTTTCGGAAAAACTGTTTTTT.

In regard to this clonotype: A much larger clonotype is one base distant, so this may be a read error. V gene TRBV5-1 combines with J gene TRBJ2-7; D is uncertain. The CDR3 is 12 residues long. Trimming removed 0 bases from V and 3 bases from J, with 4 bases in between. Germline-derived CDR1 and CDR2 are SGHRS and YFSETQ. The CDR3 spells CASSLVNYEQYF. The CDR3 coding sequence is TGCGCCAGCAGCTTGGTCAACTACGAGCAGTACTTC.

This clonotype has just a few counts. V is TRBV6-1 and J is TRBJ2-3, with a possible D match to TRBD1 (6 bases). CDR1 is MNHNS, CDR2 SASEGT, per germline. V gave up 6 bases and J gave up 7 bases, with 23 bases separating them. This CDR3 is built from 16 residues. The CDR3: CASSPLLAGAGNTQYF. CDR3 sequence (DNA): TGTGCCAGCAGCCCCCTGTTAGCAGGGGCCGGGAATACGCAGTATTTT.

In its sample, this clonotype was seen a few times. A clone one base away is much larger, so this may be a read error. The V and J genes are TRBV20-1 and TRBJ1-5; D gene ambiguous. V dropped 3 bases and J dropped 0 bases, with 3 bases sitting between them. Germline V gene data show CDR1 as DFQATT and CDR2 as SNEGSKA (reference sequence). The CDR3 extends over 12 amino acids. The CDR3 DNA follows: TGCAGTGCTAGGATTAGCAATCAGCCCCAGCATTTT. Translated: CSARISNQPQHF.